The 27 T cell receptor beta chains listed next were all sequenced from one sample in a study of T-cell reconstitution after alpha-beta-depleted transplantation in children. Researchers prepared the TCRbeta library using unique molecular identifiers, the study reports. TCRdb used MiXCR to reprocess the PCR reads, holding one entry per CDR3 protein. Among some 280,000 distinct CDR3 sequences, about a tenth were seen once, and the ten largest hold 9.5% to 13%. The specimen comprised PBMCs from the stem cell graft donor, sampled from the stem cell graft. These receptors were taken from a human donor who donated a stem cell graft to a child with SCID.

This clonotype was found a few times. The V and J genes are TRBV9 and TRBJ2-3; the D gene is possibly TRBD1 (5 bases). Germline V gene lookup returns CDR1 SGDLS and CDR2 YYNGEE. This CDR3 contains 15 residues. V was shortened by 1 base and J by 0 bases, with 9 bases between the two germline ends. CDR3 amino acids: CASSVRGTSTDTQYF. CDR3 nucleotide sequence: TGTGCCAGCAGCGTAAGGGGAACTAGCACAGATACGCAGTATTTT.

The chain combines TRBV9 with TRBJ1-2; the D is unclear. Trimming shortened V by 4 bases and J by 6 bases, and 10 bases separated the two germline ends. Germline lookup yields CDR1 SGDLS and CDR2 YYNGEE. The CDR3 runs to 12 residues. CDR3 amino acids: CASSSREDGYTF. CDR3 nucleotide sequence: TGTGCCAGCAGCTCAAGGGAAGATGGCTACACCTTC.

The rearrangement uses TRBV6-5 and TRBJ1-1; D not certain. Trimming pared 4 bases from V and 1 base from J, leaving 10 bases between. In germline, CDR1 is MNHEY, CDR2 SVGAGI. CDR3 length: 14 amino acids. The CDR3 protein is CASSWVGSNTEAFF. The CDR3 nucleotides read TGTGCCAGCAGTTGGGTGGGTTCGAACACTGAAGCTTTCTTT.

The chain links TRBV3-1 to TRBJ2-7, with 8 bases fitting TRBD2. CDR1 is LGHDT, CDR2 YNNKEL, per germline (reference sequence). The CDR3 is 16 residues long. V trimming: 2 bases; J trimming: 2 bases; junction bases outside the gene matches: 8. The CDR3 nucleotides are TGTGCCAGCAGCCAAACATTCGGGGGGGACACCTACGAGCAGTACTTC. Its protein product is CASSQTFGGDTYEQYF.

Points on this clonotype: The junction shows a germline mismatch at one end, possibly a read error. V gene TRBV18 combines with J gene TRBJ1-1; D not certain. CDR1 is KGHSH and CDR2 is LQKENI in the germline V gene. The CDR3 has 13 amino acids. Here the CDR3 DNA reads TGTGCCAGCTCACCAGGAGGGAACCCTGAAGCTTTCTTT. Its protein is CASSPGGNPEAFF. The full variable domain, completed using reference TRBV18 and TRBJ1-1, is NAGVMQNPRHLVRRRGQEARLRCSPMKGHSHVYWYRQLPEEGLKFMVYLQKENIIDESGMPKERFSAEFPKEGPSILRIQQVVRGDSAAYFCASSPGGNPEAFFGQGTRLTVV.

The V call is TRBV9, the J call TRBJ1-6, with D uncertain. The CDR3 sequence is 13 residues long. The germline V gene has CDR1 SGDLS and CDR2 YYNGEE. With 0 bases removed from V and 10 bases from J, the gap between germline ends came to 8 bases. DNA of the CDR3: TGTGCCAGCAGCGTAGCACTGGGGTCACCCCTCCACTTT. Translation gives CASSVALGSPLHF.

This clonotype has only a few counts. The J gene is TRBJ2-3, the V gene TRBV5-1; 7 bases are shared with TRBD2. The CDR3 has 15 residues. Germline V gene data show CDR1 as SGHRS and CDR2 as YFSETQ. V trimming: 4 bases; J trimming: 1 base; junction bases outside the gene matches: 6. CDR3 coding DNA: TGCGCCAGCAGCGTAAGCGGGGACCGCACAGATACGCAGTATTTT. Protein: CASSVSGDRTDTQYF.

CDR3 region: CASSPGQTEEQYF. DNA for the CDR3: TGTGCCAGCTCACCTGGACAGACGGAGGAGCAGTACTTC. The V gene is TRBV18, the J gene TRBJ2-7; a weak D match, TRBD1 (6 bases). Germline loops: CDR1 KGHSH, CDR2 LQKENI. This CDR3 comprises 13 residues. Deletions cut 3 bases from V and 7 bases from J, with 13 bases between.

This clonotype was recorded at least ten times. At one end the junction does not follow the germline gene, possibly because of a read error. The rearrangement joins TRBV3-1 to TRBJ2-1; D may be TRBD2 (6 bases). Germline CDR1 is LGHDT and CDR2 is YNNKEL (reference sequence). This CDR3 contains 13 residues. The CDR3 nucleotides read TGTGCCAGCAGCCAAGACGGCGGGGTAGAGCCGTTCTTC. This codes for CASSQDGGVEPFF.

This clonotype was counted many times. V and J are TRBV7-9 and TRBJ2-2; no clear D gene. CDR1 SEHNR and CDR2 FQNEAQ come from the germline V gene (reference sequence). The CDR3 totals 14 residues. V shed 5 bases and J shed 2 bases, with 9 bases lying between them. The CDR3 sequence: CASSGNSNTGELFF. In DNA, the CDR3 is TGTGCCAGCAGCGGGAATTCTAACACCGGGGAGCTGTTTTTT. The full variable domain, completed using reference TRBV7-9 and TRBJ2-2, is DTGVSQNPRHKITKRGQNVTFRCDPISEHNRLYWYRQTLGQGPEFLTYFQNEAQLEKSRLLSDRFSAERPKGSFSTLEIQRTEQGDSAMYLCASSGNSNTGELFFGEGSRLTVL.

This clonotype showed up just a few times. This chain uses TRBV5-1 with TRBJ1-1; TRBD1 is a possible D gene (6 bases). The CDR3 has 15 amino acids. Trimming pared 0 bases from V and 10 bases from J, leaving 19 bases between. CDR1 SGHRS and CDR2 YFSETQ come from the germline V gene. The DNA of the CDR3 is TGCGCCAGCAGCTTGGAGGGGACACTTGTCTTTGGAGCTTTCTTT. Protein sequence: CASSLEGTLVFGAFF.

This clonotype was seen only a few times. V and J are TRBV12-3 or TRBV12-4 and TRBJ1-2; D gene unclear. The CDR3 is made up of 14 amino acids. V dropped 7 bases and J dropped 4 bases, with 16 bases sitting between them. The CDR3 coding sequence is TGTGCCAGCACCGACGGACCAAGTCCCTATGGCTACACCTTC. Residues: CASTDGPSPYGYTF.

This clonotype showed up just a few times. This sequence joins TRBV20-1 and TRBJ1-2, with 7 nucleotides matching TRBD1. The CDR3 runs to 14 residues. With V trimmed by 4 bases and J by 4 bases, 9 bases remained unmatched. Germline assignment: CDR1 DFQATT and CDR2 SNEGSKA (reference sequence). The CDR3 spells CSAITGASSYGYTF. The CDR3, as DNA: TGCAGTGCTATAACAGGGGCTTCGAGCTATGGCTACACCTTC.

The V call is TRBV27, the J call TRBJ2-3, with D uncertain. CDR3 length equals 15 residues. Trimming cost V 2 bases and J 2 bases, with 11 bases left between them. Germline V gene lookup returns CDR1 MNHEY and CDR2 SMNVEV (reference sequence). For the CDR3, the DNA is TGTGCCAGCAGTTTAGAGTTTTCATCCACAGATACGCAGTATTTT. Protein: CASSLEFSSTDTQYF.

This clonotype was detected only a few times. The genes are TRBV24-1 and TRBJ2-1, with D tentatively TRBD2 (5 bases). V was clipped by 4 bases and J by 6 bases, with 15 bases between them. This CDR3 has 15 residues. Germline CDR1 reads KGHDR; CDR2 reads SFDVKD. The CDR3 protein is CATSERAEVGNEQFF. CDR3 sequence (DNA): TGTGCCACCAGTGAACGGGCGGAGGTGGGCAATGAGCAGTTCTTC.

This clonotype showed up just a few times. CDR3: CSASPPGQGNEQYF. The DNA for the CDR3 is TGCAGTGCGTCCCCTCCGGGACAGGGTAACGAGCAGTACTTC. The chain recombines TRBV20-1 with TRBJ2-7, with TRBD1 matching over 9 bases. The V and J ends lost 6 bases and 5 bases, in that order; junction bases with no gene match: 11. Germline assignment: CDR1 DFQATT and CDR2 SNEGSKA (reference sequence). CDR3 length equals 14 residues.

The V call is TRBV5-6, the J call TRBJ1-5; D gene uncertain. The V and J ends lost 1 base and 6 bases respectively, with 14 bases between them. This CDR3 region has 15 residues. Germline V gene sequence: CDR1 SGHDT, CDR2 YYEEEE. The DNA of the CDR3 is TGTGCCAGCAGCTTGAGGGTGGGCATCCCTCAGCCCCAGCATTTT. Translated: CASSLRVGIPQPQHF.

This clonotype has only a few counts. The V call is TRBV6-5, the J call TRBJ2-2; possible D gene TRBD1, 5 bases. The CDR3 has 14 amino acids. CDR1 MNHEY and CDR2 SVGAGI come from the germline V gene. The ends were cut back, 4 bases at V and 3 bases at J, with 9 bases in the middle. DNA for the CDR3: TGTGCCAGCAGTTTCCAGGGTTACACCGGGGAGCTGTTTTTT. Protein: CASSFQGYTGELFF.

This clonotype was counted only a few times. The chain carries TRBV5-1 and TRBJ1-1; TRBD1 is a possible D gene (6 bases). Trimming cost V 2 bases and J 1 base, with 9 bases left between them. The germline V gene has CDR1 SGHRS and CDR2 YFSETQ. The CDR3 has 14 amino acids. The CDR3 region is CASSFKTGNTEAFF. The CDR3 DNA follows: TGCGCCAGCAGCTTTAAGACAGGGAACACTGAAGCTTTCTTT. The full variable domain, with the rest looked up from reference TRBV5-1 and TRBJ1-1, is KAGVTQTPRYLIKTRGQQVTLSCSPISGHRSVSWYQQTPGQGLQFLFEYFSETQRNKGNFPGRFSGRQFSNSRSEMNVSTLELGDSALYLCASSFKTGNTEAFFGQGTRLTVV.

The chain has TRBV7-2 and TRBJ2-7, with a tentative D call TRBD2 (6 bases). The V and J ends lost 1 base and 0 bases respectively, with 13 bases between them. CDR3 size: 16 residues. CDR1 and CDR2 (germline): SGHTA, FQGNSA. The CDR3, as DNA: TGTGCCAGCAGCTTAGGAAATGCGGGGCACTCCTACGAGCAGTACTTC. As protein: CASSLGNAGHSYEQYF.

This chain links TRBV6-1 with TRBJ1-6; 7 bases are a match to TRBD1. This CDR3 is built from 15 residues. Losses at the gene ends were 8 bases for V and 7 bases for J; bases not matched to a gene: 11. Germline loops: CDR1 MNHNS, CDR2 SASEGT. The CDR3 reads CASVGQPDGNSPLHF. As DNA, the CDR3 is TGTGCCAGCGTGGGACAGCCCGACGGAAATTCACCCCTCCACTTT.

The V and J genes are TRBV7-3 and TRBJ2-1, with TRBD2 matching 8 bases. The V gene's germline CDR1 is SGHTA and CDR2 FQGTGA. The junction had 4 bases not matched to a gene; V was cut back by 6 bases and J by 6 bases. CDR3 length: 13 residues. This CDR3 reads CASRQSGGNEQFF. Here the CDR3 DNA reads TGTGCCAGCAGACAAAGCGGGGGCAATGAGCAGTTCTTC.

Details on this clonotype: A much bigger clone sits one base away, suggesting this may be a read error. The V call is TRBV10-2, the J call TRBJ1-1, with 8 bases matching TRBD1. CDR1 is WSHSY and CDR2 is SAAADI in the germline V gene. This CDR3 contains 15 residues. The CDR3 reads CASRDRAKMNTEGFF. The CDR3 DNA reads TGCGCCAGCAGGGACAGGGCAAAAATGAACACTGAAGGTTTCTTT.

This clonotype was counted a few times. This CDR3 is CASSPPVRGNGYNEQFF. The CDR3 DNA reads TGTGCCAGCAGCCCCCCTGTTCGGGGAAATGGCTACAATGAGCAGTTCTTC. This rearrangement joins TRBV7-9 to TRBJ2-1; the D gene is possibly TRBD2 (5 bases). V dropped 5 bases and J dropped 3 bases, with 20 bases sitting between them. CDR3 length: 17 amino acids. CDR1 is SEHNR and CDR2 is FQNEAQ in the germline V gene (reference sequence). Using reference TRBV7-9 and TRBJ2-1 for the parts outside the CDR3, the full variable domain is DTGVSQNPRHKITKRGQNVTFRCDPISEHNRLYWYRQTLGQGPEFLTYFQNEAQLEKSRLLSDRFSAERPKGSFSTLEIQRTEQGDSAMYLCASSPPVRGNGYNEQFFGPGTRLTVL.

The rearrangement links TRBV20-1 to TRBJ2-5; 9 bases match TRBD1. Germline V lookup: CDR1 DFQATT, CDR2 SNEGSKA (reference sequence). With 6 bases clipped from V and 7 bases from J, the junction kept 12 bases outside the gene matches. The length of the CDR3 is 14 residues. In DNA form, the CDR3 reads TGCAGTGCCGGGGTGGGACAGGGAGGTTCGACCCAGTACTTC. It yields the protein CSAGVGQGGSTQYF.

This clonotype appeared a few times. The J gene is TRBJ2-3, the V gene TRBV30, with D possibly being TRBD2 (6 bases). CDR1 GTSNPN and CDR2 SVGIG come from the germline V gene (reference sequence). The CDR3 contains 15 residues. V gave up 0 bases and J gave up 3 bases, with 13 bases separating them. CDR3 nucleotides: TGTGCCTGGAGTGTACGGGCAGGGAGGACAGATACGCAGTATTTT. This sequence encodes CAWSVRAGRTDTQYF.

Here the CDR3 DNA reads TGTGCCAGCAGCTTAGAAACGGCTAACTATGGCTACACCTTC. It yields the protein CASSLETANYGYTF. The chain recombines TRBV7-9 with TRBJ1-2; D call uncertain. V was trimmed by 1 base and J by 0 bases, leaving 6 bases between them. CDR1 is SEHNR, CDR2 FQNEAQ, per germline (reference sequence). This CDR3 contains 14 residues.